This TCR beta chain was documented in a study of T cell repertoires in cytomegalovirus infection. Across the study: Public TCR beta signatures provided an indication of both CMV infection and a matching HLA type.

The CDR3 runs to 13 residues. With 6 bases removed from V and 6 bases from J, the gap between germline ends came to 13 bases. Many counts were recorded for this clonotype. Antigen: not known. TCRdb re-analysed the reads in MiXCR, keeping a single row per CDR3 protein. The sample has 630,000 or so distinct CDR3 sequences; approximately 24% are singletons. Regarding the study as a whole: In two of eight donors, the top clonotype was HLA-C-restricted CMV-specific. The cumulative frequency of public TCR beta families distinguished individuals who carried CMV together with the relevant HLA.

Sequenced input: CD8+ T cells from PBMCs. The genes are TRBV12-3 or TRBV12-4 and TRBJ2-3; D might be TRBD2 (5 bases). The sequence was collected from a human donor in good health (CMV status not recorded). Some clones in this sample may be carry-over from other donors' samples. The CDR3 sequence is CASRARTADTQYF. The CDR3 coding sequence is TGTGCCAGCAGGGCCCGGACTGCCGATACGCAGTATTTT.